This entry features one TCR beta chain sequence. The data are from a study of shared clonotypes between healthy human individuals. Trimming shortened V by 1 base and J by 0 bases, and 13 bases separated the two germline ends. Germline lookup yields CDR1 SGHAT and CDR2 FQNNGV. The CDR3 sequence is 18 residues long. CD8 cells classed as naive were CD45RO-negative and positively selected for CCR7, excluding terminally differentiated effector memory CD45RA+ cells. Each PCR replicate from the sorted subsets contained approximately 0.2 ug DNA, which is tens of thousands of T cell genomes. Clones were read by immunoSEQ multiplex PCR, and TCRdb kept only the in-frame ones, dropping some. This table holds approximately 1.9 million clones, 80% to 95% found once.

This chain connects TRBV11-2 to TRBJ2-6, with D perhaps given as TRBD1 or TRBD2 (5 bases each). The source is a young man in good health. Some clones in this sample may be carry-over from other donors' samples. Specimen: naive CD8+ T cells from PBMCs. Written as DNA, the CDR3 is TGTGCCAGCAGCTTAGTCCGAGGGGCCCTCTCTGGGGCCAACGTCCTGACTTTC. This codes for CASSLVRGALSGANVLTF. The complete variable domain, with remaining parts taken from reference TRBV11-2 and TRBJ2-6, reads EAGVAQSPRYKIIEKRQSVAFWCNPISGHATLYWYQQILGQGPKLLIQFQNNGVVDDSQLPKDRFSAERLKGVDSTLKIQPAKLEDSAVYLCASSLVRGALSGANVLTFGAGSRLTVL.